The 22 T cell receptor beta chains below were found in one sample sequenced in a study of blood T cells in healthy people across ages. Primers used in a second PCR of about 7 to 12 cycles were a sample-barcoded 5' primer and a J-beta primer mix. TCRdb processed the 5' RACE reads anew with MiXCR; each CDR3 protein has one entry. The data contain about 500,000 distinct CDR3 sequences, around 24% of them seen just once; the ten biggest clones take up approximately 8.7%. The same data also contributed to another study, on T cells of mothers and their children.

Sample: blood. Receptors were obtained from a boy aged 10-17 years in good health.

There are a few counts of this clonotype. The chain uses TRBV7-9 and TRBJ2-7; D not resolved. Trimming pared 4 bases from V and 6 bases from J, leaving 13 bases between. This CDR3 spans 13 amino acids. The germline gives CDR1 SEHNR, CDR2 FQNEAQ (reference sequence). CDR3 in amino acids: CASSSPLVVEQYF. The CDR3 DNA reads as TGTGCCAGCAGCTCCCCTCTCGTCGTCGAGCAGTACTTC.

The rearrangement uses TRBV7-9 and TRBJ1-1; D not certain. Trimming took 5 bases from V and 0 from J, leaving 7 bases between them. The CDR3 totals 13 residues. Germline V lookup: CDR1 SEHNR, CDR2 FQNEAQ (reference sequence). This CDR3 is CASSPFMNTEAFF. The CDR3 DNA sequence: TGTGCCAGCAGCCCCTTTATGAACACTGAAGCTTTCTTT.

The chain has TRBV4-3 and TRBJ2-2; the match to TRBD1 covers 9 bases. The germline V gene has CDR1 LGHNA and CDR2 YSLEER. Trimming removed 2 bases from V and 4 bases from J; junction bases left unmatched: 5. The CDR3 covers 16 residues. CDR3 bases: TGCGCCAGCAGCCAATACGGGACAGGGAGCACCGGGGAGCTGTTTTTT. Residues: CASSQYGTGSTGELFF.

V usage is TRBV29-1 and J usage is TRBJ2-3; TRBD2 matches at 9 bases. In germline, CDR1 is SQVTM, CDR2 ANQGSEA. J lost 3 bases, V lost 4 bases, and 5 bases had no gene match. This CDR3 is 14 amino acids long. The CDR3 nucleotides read TGCAGCGTTGCCGGGACTAGCTTAACAGATACGCAGTATTTT. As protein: CSVAGTSLTDTQYF.

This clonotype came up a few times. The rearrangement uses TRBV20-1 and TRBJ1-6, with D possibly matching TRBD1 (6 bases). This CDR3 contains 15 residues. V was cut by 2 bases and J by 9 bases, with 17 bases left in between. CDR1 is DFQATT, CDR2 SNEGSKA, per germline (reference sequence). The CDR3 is CSARFRDIFSSPLHF. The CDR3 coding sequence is TGCAGTGCTAGATTCCGGGACATATTCTCTTCACCCCTCCACTTT.

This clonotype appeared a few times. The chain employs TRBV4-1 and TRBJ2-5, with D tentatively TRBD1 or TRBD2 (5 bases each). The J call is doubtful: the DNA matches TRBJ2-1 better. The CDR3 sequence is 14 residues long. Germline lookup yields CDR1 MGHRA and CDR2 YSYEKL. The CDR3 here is CASSPYGAGGEQFF. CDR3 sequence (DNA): TGCGCCAGCAGCCCCTATGGGGCCGGCGGGGAGCAGTTCTTC.

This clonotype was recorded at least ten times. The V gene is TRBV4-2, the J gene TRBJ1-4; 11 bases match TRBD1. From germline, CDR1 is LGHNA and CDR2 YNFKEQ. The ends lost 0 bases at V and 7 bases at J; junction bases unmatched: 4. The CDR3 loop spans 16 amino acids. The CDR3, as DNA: TGTGCCAGCAGCCAAGACACCGGGACAGGGGGTGAAAAACTGTTTTTT. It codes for CASSQDTGTGGEKLFF.

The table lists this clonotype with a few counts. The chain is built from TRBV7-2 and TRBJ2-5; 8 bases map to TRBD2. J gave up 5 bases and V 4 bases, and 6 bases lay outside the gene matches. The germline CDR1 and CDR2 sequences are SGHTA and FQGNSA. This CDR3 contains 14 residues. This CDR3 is CASSSSGRHETQYF. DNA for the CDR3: TGTGCCAGCAGCTCGAGCGGGAGACACGAGACCCAGTACTTC.

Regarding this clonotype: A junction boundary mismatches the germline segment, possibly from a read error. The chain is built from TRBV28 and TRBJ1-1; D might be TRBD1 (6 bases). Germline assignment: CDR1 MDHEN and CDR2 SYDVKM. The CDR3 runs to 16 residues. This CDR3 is CASSLMTGFMNTKAFF. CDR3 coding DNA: TGTGCCAGCAGTTTAATGACAGGTTTTATGAACACTAAAGCTTTCTTT.

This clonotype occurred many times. The CDR3 loop reads CASANHGGTGGTGELFF. CDR3 bases: TGTGCCAGCGCCAACCATGGGGGGACAGGTGGTACCGGGGAGCTGTTTTTT. The chain has TRBV28 and TRBJ2-2; 8 bases are shared with TRBD1. Germline V gene lookup returns CDR1 MDHEN and CDR2 SYDVKM. V trimming: 8 bases; J trimming: 5 bases; junction bases outside the gene matches: 16. The CDR3 spans 17 residues.

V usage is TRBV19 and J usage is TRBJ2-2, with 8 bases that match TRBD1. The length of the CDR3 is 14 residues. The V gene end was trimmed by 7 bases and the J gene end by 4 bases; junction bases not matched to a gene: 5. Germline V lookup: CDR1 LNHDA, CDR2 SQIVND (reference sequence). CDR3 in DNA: TGTGCCAGTACCCTGGACAGGGCCACCGGGGAGCTGTTTTTT. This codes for CASTLDRATGELFF.

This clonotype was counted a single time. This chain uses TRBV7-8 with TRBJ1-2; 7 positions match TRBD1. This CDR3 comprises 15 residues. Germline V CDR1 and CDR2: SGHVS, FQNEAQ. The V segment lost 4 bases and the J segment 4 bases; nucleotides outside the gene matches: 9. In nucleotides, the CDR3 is TGTGCCAGCAGCTCGGGGACAGCCCGTTTCTATGGCTACACCTTC. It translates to CASSSGTARFYGYTF.

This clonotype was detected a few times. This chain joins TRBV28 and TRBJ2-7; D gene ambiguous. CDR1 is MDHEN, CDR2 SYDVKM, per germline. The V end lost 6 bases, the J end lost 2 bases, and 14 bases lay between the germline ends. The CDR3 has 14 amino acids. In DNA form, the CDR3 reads TGTGCCAGCAGCCTCGATCCGGGCGCCTACGAGCAGTACTTC. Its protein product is CASSLDPGAYEQYF.

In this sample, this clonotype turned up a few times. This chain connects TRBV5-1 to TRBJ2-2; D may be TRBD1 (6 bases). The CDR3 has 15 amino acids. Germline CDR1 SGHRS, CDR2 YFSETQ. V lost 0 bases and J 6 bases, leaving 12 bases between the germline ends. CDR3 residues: CASSLDRVSSGELFF. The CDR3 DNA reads TGCGCCAGCAGCTTGGACAGGGTCTCGTCCGGGGAGCTGTTTTTT.

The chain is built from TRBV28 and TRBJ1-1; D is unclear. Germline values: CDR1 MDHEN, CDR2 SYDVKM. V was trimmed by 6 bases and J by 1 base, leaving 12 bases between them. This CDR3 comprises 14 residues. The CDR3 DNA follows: TGTGCCAGCAGCCTCGTTAGGACGAACACTGAAGCTTTCTTT. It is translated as CASSLVRTNTEAFF.

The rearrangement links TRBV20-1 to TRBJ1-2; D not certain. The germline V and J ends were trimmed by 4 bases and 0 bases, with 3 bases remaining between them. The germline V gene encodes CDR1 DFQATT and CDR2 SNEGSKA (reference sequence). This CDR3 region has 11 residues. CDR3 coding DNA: TGCAGTGCTAACACTAACTATGGCTACACCTTC. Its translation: CSANTNYGYTF.

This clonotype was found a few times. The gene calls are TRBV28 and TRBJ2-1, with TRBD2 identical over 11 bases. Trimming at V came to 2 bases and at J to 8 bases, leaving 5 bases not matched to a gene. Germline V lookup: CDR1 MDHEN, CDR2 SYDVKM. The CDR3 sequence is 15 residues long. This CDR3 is CASSLTSGSLDEQFF. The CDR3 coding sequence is TGTGCCAGCAGTTTAACTAGCGGGAGTCTCGATGAGCAGTTCTTC. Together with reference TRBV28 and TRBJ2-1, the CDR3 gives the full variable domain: DVKVTQSSRYLVKRTGEKVFLECVQDMDHENMFWYRQDPGLGLRLIYFSYDVKMKEKGDIPEGYSVSREKKERFSLILESASTNQTSMYLCASSLTSGSLDEQFFGPGTRLTVL.

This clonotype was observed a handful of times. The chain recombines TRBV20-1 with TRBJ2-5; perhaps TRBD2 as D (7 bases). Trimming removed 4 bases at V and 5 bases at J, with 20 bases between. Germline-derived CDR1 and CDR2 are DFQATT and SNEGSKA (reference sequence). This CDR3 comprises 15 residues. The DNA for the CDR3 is TGCAGTGCTACATTAGGGGGAGGGCGACAGGAGACCCAGTACTTC. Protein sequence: CSATLGGGRQETQYF.

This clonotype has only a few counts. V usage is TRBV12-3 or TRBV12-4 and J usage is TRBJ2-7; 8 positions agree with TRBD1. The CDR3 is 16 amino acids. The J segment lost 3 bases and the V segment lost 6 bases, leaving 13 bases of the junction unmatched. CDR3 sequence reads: CASRKEVGDRLYEQYF. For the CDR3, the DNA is TGTGCCAGCAGAAAAGAGGTGGGGGACAGGCTCTACGAGCAGTACTTC.

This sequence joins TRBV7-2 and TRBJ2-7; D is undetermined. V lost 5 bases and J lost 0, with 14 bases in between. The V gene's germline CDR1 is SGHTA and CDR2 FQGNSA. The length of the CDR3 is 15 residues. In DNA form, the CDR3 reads TGTGCCAGCAGCCCCCGCGGCAGCCCCTCCTACGAGCAGTACTTC. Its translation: CASSPRGSPSYEQYF.

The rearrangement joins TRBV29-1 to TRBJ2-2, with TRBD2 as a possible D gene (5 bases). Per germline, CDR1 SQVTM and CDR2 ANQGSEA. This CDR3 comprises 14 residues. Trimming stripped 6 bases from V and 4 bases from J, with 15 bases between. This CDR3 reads CSVRTKAGTGELFF. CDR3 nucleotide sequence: TGCAGCGTCCGGACGAAGGCGGGCACCGGGGAGCTGTTTTTT.

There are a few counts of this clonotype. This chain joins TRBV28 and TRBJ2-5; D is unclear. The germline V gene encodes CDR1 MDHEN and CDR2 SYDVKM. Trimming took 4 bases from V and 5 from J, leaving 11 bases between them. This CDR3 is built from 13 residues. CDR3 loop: CASSYDLVETQYF. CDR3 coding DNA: TGTGCCAGCAGTTATGACTTAGTTGAGACCCAGTACTTC. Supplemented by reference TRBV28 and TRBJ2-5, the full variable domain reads DVKVTQSSRYLVKRTGEKVFLECVQDMDHENMFWYRQDPGLGLRLIYFSYDVKMKEKGDIPEGYSVSREKKERFSLILESASTNQTSMYLCASSYDLVETQYFGPGTRLLVL.